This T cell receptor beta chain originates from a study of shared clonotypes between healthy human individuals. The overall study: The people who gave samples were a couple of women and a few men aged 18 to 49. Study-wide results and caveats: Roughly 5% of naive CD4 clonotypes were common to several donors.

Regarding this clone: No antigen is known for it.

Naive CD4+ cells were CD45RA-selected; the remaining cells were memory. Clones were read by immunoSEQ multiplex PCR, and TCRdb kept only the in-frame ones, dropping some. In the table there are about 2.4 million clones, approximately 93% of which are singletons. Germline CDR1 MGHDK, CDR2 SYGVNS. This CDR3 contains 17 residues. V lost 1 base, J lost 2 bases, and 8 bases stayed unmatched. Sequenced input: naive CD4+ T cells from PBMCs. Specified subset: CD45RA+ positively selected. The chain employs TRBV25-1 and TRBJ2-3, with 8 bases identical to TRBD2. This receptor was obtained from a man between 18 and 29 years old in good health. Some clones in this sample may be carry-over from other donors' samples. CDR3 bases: TGTGCCAGCAGTGAATTCCCGATAGCGGGATACACAGATACGCAGTATTTT. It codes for CASSEFPIAGYTDTQYF.